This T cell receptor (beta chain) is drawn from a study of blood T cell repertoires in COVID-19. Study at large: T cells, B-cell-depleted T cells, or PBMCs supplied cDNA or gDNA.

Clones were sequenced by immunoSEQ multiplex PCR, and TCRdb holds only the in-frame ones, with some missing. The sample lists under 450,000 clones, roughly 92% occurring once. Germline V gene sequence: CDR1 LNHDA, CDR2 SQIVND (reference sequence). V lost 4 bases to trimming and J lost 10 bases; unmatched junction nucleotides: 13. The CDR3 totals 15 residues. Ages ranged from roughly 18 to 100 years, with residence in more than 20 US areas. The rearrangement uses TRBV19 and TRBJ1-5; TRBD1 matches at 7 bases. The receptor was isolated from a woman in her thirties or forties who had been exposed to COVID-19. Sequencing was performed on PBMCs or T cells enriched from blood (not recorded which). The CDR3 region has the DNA TGTGCCAGTAGTACAACACGGGACAGCCGCCAACCCCAGCATTTT. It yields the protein CASSTTRDSRQPQHF.